A selection of T cell receptor beta chains follows, all from one sample in a study of blood T cell repertoires in COVID-19. The assay was immunoSEQ multiplex PCR, and TCRdb's table has in-frame clones only and misses some. The sample consists of about 130,000 clones, around nine tenths of them appearing once. Sequencing input: peripheral blood. The receptors stem from a woman aged 70-85 years with COVID-19, enrolled during active disease. Each CDR3 is given with its conserved first and last residue. D genes are given only for firm matches. The size entry is marked missing in some rows and otherwise reads once, few, many or a size class.

D	V	size	J	DNA	CDR3
.	TRBV6-2/TRBV6-3	.	TRBJ2-2	TGTGCCAGCAGTTATGGGGCGGGGACGAACACCGGGGAGCTGTTTTTT	CASSYGAGTNTGELFF
TRBD1	TRBV10-3	.	TRBJ1-4	TGTGCCATCAGTGAATACAGGGGGCGCGATAATGAAAAACTGTTTTTT	CAISEYRGRDNEKLFF
TRBD1	TRBV7-6	few	TRBJ2-7	TGTGCCAGCGGCCCTACAGGGGCCCCCTACGAGCAGTACTTC	CASGPTGAPYEQYF
.	TRBV14	.	TRBJ2-2	TGTGCCAGCAGCCAAGTATCCAGAACCGGGGAGCTGTTTTTT	CASSQVSRTGELFF
.	TRBV5-4	once	TRBJ2-5	TGTGCCAGCAGCCACCAGGGACAAGAGACCCAGTACTTC	CASSHQGQETQYF
.	TRBV19	.	TRBJ1-3	TGTGCCAGTAGAAGACAGGTTTACTCTGGAAACACCATATATTTT	CASRRQVYSGNTIYF
TRBD1	TRBV28	.	TRBJ1-1	TGTGCCAGCAGAAGACAGGGGGGCACTGAAGCTTTCTTT	CASRRQGGTEAFF
.	TRBV18	.	TRBJ1-2	TGTGCCAGCTCACCAGGCCCCCAGGAAGGCTATGGCTACACCTTC	CASSPGPQEGYGYTF
TRBD1	TRBV5-8	few	TRBJ2-5	TGTGCCAGCAGCCTCGCCCGGGACAGGCGAGAGACCCAGTACTTC	CASSLARDRRETQYF
TRBD1	TRBV3-1/TRBV3-2	few	TRBJ1-5	TGTGCCAGCAGCCAAGGGGGACAGGGAAGTCAGCCCCAGCATTTT	CASSQGGQGSQPQHF
.	TRBV10-3	.	TRBJ1-1	TGTGCCATCCAGAGGGGGGGAGGGGGCACTGAAGCTTTCTTT	CAIQRGGGGTEAFF
TRBD1	TRBV28	.	TRBJ1-2	TGTGCCAGCAGCTTATGGACAGGGGGCGCGAACTATGGCTACACCTTC	CASSLWTGGANYGYTF
TRBD2	TRBV13	.	TRBJ2-1	TGTGCCAGCAGCTTGCGAGCGGGGGGGCTTTGGAATGAGCAGTTCTTC	CASSLRAGGLWNEQFF
.	TRBV28	.	TRBJ1-6	TGTGCCAGCAGTTCGACAGGACTCAATTCACCCCTCCACTTT	CASSSTGLNSPLHF
.	TRBV5-1	.	TRBJ2-3	TGCGCCAGCAGCTTGGAGCAGGGGTGGGCAGATACGCAGTATTTT	CASSLEQGWADTQYF
TRBD2	TRBV7-9	.	TRBJ2-3	TGTGCCAGCAGCTTAGTGGCGGGGGGGCCAGGGAATACGCAGTATTTT	CASSLVAGGPGNTQYF
.	TRBV2	.	TRBJ2-6	TGTGCCAGCAATGGCCCTGGGGCCAACGTCCTGACTTTC	CASNGPGANVLTF
.	TRBV7-8	.	TRBJ1-6	TGTGCCAGCAGCCCCGTGAGTGGTTATTCACCCCTCCACTTT	CASSPVSGYSPLHF
.	TRBV10-3	.	TRBJ1-5	TGTGCCATCAGTGAGTCGAACACCCAGCCCCAGCATTTT	CAISESNTQPQHF
.	TRBV10-3	.	TRBJ1-2	TGTGCCATCAGGAGTGGGCTACAGGGTTCTAACTATGGCTACACCTTC	CAIRSGLQGSNYGYTF
.	TRBV11-2	.	TRBJ1-3	TGTGCCAGCAGTTTAACCCGGGACACGGGCTCTGGAAACACCATATATTTT	CASSLTRDTGSGNTIYF
TRBD1	TRBV19	.	TRBJ1-2	TGTGCCAGTATTACGACAGGGGGCTATGGCTACACCTTC	CASITTGGYGYTF
TRBD1	TRBV7-9	.	TRBJ2-7	TGTGCCAGCAGCCCACGGACAGGGGCGTACGAGCAGTACTTC	CASSPRTGAYEQYF
.	TRBV11-2	once	TRBJ2-7	TGTGCCAGCAGCTTGGGGGACGGGAGACCCTCCTACGAGCAGTACTTC	CASSLGDGRPSYEQYF
TRBD2	TRBV9	.	TRBJ2-1	TGTGCCAGCAGCGTTAGCGGGGGGGCCTCTGAGCAGTTCTTC	CASSVSGGASEQFF
TRBD1	TRBV10-3	.	TRBJ2-7	TGTGCCATCACCAACTCCGAAGGGACAGGGGGCTCCTACGAGCAGTACTTC	CAITNSEGTGGSYEQYF
TRBD1	TRBV27	.	TRBJ1-2	TGTGCCAGCAGTTTATCCCCAGGGGGGTATGGCTACACCTTC	CASSLSPGGYGYTF
TRBD2	TRBV7-2	few	TRBJ2-1	TGTGCCAGCAGCTTAGACTGGGGGGGACGGAATGAGCAGTTCTTC	CASSLDWGGRNEQFF
TRBD1	TRBV11-3	.	TRBJ2-5	TGTGCCAGCAGCTTGGGAGAGGGGACAGGGGGCTTAGAGACCCAGTACTTC	CASSLGEGTGGLETQYF
.	TRBV2	.	TRBJ2-5	TGTGCCAGCAGTGAAATCCAAGGCGTCGGGGAGACCCAGTACTTC	CASSEIQGVGETQYF
TRBD1	TRBV29-1	.	TRBJ1-1	TGCAGCGTTGAAGATCGAGACAGGGGGCGCCCGTTGAACACTGAAGCTTTCTTT	CSVEDRDRGRPLNTEAFF
TRBD2	TRBV19	.	TRBJ2-1	TGTGCCAGTAGTATATCGGGCGGGGGGGCTGAGCAGTTCTTC	CASSISGGGAEQFF
.	TRBV10-2	.	TRBJ2-3	TGCGCCAGCAGGAGGGGGGCGGGGGCAGATACGCAGTATTTT	CASRRGAGADTQYF
.	TRBV29-1	few	TRBJ2-7	TGCAGCGTTGAGTCAGACTACGAGCAGTACTTC	CSVESDYEQYF
TRBD1	TRBV30	.	TRBJ1-5	TGTGCCTGGACGGAGAGGGGACAGGGGGCACGAAGCAATCAGCCCCAGCATTTT	CAWTERGQGARSNQPQHF
.	TRBV5-1	.	TRBJ2-5	TGCGCCAGCAGCTTGGAGGGGGCCGGGGGAAGAGAGACCCAGTACTTC	CASSLEGAGGRETQYF
.	TRBV9	.	TRBJ1-1	TGTGCCAGCAGCCCCCTCCCCGGGAACACTGAAGCTTTCTTT	CASSPLPGNTEAFF
TRBD2	TRBV6-6	.	TRBJ2-1	TGTGCCAGCAGCTCCGGCCGGACTAGCGGGGGGTATGAGCAGTTCTTC	CASSSGRTSGGYEQFF
.	TRBV27	once	TRBJ2-1	TGTGCCGCAGCCGGGGGTACCTACAATGAGCAGTTCTTC	CAAAGGTYNEQFF
.	TRBV21-1	.	TRBJ1-6	TGTGCAGCGATAGGCACGCCTCCGGCCCCCCTCCACTTT	CAAIGTPPAPLHF
.	TRBV27	.	TRBJ1-4	TGTGCCAGCAGTTTCTCCGGTTATGAAAAACTGTTTTTT	CASSFSGYEKLFF
.	TRBV5-6	.	TRBJ1-1	TGTGCCAGCAGCTTGGGGGGCAACACTGAAGCTTTCTTT	CASSLGGNTEAFF
.	TRBV5-4	.	TRBJ2-1	TGTGCCAGCAGCCCTAGGGGCAGGGTGGGTGAGCAGTTCTTC	CASSPRGRVGEQFF
.	TRBV12-3/TRBV12-4	.	TRBJ1-2	TGTGCCAGCAGCCCCGTCACAGTTGGAGGCTACACCTTC	CASSPVTVGGYTF
TRBD2	TRBV11-2	.	TRBJ2-3	TGTGCCAGCAGCTTCATAGCGGGGGGGCCCACAGATACGCAGTATTTT	CASSFIAGGPTDTQYF
.	TRBV18	few	TRBJ2-2	TGTGCCAGCTCATTCACAGGTCGCGTGGACACCGGGGAGCTGTTTTTT	CASSFTGRVDTGELFF